This T cell receptor beta chain appears in the sequencing data of a study of blood T cell repertoires in COVID-19. From germline, CDR1 is SGHTA and CDR2 FQGNSA. The CDR3 length is 18 residues. The V end lost 2 bases, the J end lost 1 base, and 20 bases lay between the germline ends. In the study's own analysis: The authors estimated nucleated cell counts from reference gene primer amplification. Data came from immunoSEQ multiplex PCR; TCRdb stores just in-frame clones and leaves some out. Clone size and V and J calls were adopted from that table, with D and trimming inferred from the DNA. The sample lists about 300,000 clones, roughly 86% seen once, with 1.5% to 2% in the top ten.

This chain uses TRBV7-2 with TRBJ1-2, with D uncertain. This TCR was sampled from a woman between 50 and 59 years old with acute or convalescent COVID-19. Material for sequencing was peripheral blood. The CDR3 coding sequence is TGTGCCAGCAGCTTAAGGGTTCAGGAGGGTGGAGGTAACTATGGCTACACCTTC. Its translation is CASSLRVQEGGGNYGYTF.